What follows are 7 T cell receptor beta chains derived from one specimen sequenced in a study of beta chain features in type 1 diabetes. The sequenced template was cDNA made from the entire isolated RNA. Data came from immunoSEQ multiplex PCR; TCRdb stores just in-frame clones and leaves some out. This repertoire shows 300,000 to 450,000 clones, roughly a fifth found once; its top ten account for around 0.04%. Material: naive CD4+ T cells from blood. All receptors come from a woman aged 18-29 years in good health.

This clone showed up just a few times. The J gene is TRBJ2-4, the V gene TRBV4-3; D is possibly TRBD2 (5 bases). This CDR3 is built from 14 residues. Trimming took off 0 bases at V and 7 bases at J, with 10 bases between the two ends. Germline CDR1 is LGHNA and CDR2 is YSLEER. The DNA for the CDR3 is TGCGCCAGCAGCCAAGAGGGTTCGGGGAACATTCAGTACTTC. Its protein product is CASSQEGSGNIQYF.

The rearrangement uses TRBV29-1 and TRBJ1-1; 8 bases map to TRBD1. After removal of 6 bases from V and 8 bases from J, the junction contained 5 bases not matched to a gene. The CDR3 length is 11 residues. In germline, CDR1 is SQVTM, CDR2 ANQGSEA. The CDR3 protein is CSVRGTGEAFF. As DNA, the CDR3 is TGCAGCGTACGCGGGACAGGCGAAGCTTTCTTT.

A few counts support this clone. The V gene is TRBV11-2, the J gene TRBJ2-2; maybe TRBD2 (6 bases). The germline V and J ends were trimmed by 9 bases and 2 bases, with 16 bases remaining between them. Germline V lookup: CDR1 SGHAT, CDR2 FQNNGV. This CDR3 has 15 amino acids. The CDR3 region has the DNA TGTGCCAGTACCCCGGGACTGGCTAACACCGGGGAGCTGTTTTTT. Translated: CASTPGLANTGELFF.

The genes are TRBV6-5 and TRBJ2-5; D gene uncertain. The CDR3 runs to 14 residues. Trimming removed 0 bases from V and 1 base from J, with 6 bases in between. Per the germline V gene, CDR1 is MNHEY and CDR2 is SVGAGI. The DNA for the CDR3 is TGTGCCAGCAGTTACTCGACTGCCCAAGAGACCCAGTACTTC. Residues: CASSYSTAQETQYF.

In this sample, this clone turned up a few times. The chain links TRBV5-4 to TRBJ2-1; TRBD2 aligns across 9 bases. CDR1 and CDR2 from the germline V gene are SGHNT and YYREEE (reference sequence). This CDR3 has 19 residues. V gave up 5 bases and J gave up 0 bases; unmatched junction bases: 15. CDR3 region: CASSRTSGGFLGSYNEQFF. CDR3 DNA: TGTGCCAGCAGTCGAACAAGCGGGGGGTTCCTGGGCTCCTACAATGAGCAGTTCTTC.

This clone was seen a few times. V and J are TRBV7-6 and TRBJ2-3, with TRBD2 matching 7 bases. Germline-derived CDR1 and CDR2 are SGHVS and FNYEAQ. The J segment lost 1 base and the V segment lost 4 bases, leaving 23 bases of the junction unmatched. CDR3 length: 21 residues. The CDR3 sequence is CASSSFKERGNAGPGTDTQYF. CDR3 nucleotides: TGTGCCAGCAGCTCTTTTAAGGAGCGGGGTAACGCGGGACCGGGCACAGATACGCAGTATTTT.

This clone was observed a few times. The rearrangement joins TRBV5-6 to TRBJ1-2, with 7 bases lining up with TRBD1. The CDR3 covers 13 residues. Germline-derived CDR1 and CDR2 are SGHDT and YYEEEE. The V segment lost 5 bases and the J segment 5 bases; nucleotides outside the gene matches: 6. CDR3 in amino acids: CASSRQGPYGYTF. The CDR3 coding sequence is TGTGCCAGCAGTAGACAGGGTCCTTATGGCTACACCTTC.